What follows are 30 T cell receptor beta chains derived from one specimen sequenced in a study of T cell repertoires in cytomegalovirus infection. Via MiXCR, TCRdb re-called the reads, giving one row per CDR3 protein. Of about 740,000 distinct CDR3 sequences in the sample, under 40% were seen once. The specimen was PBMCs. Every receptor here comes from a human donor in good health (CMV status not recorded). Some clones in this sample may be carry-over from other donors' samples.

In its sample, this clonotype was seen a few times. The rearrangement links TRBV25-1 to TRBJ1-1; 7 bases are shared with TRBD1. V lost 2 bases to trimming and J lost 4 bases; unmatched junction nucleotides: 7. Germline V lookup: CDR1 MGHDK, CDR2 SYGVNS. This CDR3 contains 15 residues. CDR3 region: CASSEPRQGTTEAFF. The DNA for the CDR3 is TGTGCCAGCAGTGAACCAAGACAGGGTACCACTGAAGCTTTCTTT.

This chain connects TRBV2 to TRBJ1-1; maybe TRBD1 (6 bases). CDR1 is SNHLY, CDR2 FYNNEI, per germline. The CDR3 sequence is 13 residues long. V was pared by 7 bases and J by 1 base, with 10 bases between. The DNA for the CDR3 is TGTGCCAGCAAGGGAGGGGGGAACACTGAAGCTTTCTTT. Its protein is CASKGGGNTEAFF.

The DNA of the CDR3 is TGTGCCAGCAGACACGGGGGGAGACCGTTAGAAGATACGCAGTATTTT. It translates to CASRHGGRPLEDTQYF. The V and J genes are TRBV7-9 and TRBJ2-3; 7 positions agree with TRBD2. The CDR3 extends over 16 amino acids. V dropped 6 bases and J dropped 5; count of bases not matched to a gene: 14. The germline CDR1 and CDR2 sequences are SEHNR and FQNEAQ (reference sequence).

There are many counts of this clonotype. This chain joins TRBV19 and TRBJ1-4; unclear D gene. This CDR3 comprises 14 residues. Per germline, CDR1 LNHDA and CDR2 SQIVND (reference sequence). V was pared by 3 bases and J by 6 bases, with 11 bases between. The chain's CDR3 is CASSIGTVDEKLFF. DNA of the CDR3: TGTGCCAGTAGTATTGGTACAGTCGATGAAAAACTGTTTTTT. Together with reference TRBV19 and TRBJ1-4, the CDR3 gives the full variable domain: DGGITQSPKYLFRKEGQNVTLSCEQNLNHDAMYWYRQDPGQGLRLIYYSQIVNDFQKGDIAEGYSVSREKKESFPLTVTSAQKNPTAFYLCASSIGTVDEKLFFGSGTQLSVL.

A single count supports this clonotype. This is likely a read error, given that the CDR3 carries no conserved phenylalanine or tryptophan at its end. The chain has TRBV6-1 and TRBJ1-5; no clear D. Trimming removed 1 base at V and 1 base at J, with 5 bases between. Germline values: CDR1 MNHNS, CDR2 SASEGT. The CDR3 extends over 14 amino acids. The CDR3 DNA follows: TGTGCCAGCAGTGAAGTACAAAGCAATCAGCCCCAGCATTGT. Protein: CASSEVQSNQPQHC.

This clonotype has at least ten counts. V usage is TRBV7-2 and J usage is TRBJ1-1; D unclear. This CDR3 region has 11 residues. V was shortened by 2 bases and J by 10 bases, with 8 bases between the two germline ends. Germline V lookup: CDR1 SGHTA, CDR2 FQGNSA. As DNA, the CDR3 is TGTGCCAGCAGCTTAACCTACGCAGCTTTCTTT. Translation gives CASSLTYAAFF. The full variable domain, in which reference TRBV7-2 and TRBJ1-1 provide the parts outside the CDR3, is GAGVSQSPSNKVTEKGKDVELRCDPISGHTALYWYRQSLGQGLEFLIYFQGNSAPDKSGLPSDRFSAERTGGSVSTLTIQRTQQEDSAVYLCASSLTYAAFFGQGTRLTVV.

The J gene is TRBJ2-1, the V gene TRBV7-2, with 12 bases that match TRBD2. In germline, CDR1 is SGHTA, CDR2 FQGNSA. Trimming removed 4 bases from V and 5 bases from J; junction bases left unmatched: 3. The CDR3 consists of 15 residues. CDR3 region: CASSWTSGTNNEQFF. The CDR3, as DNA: TGTGCCAGCAGCTGGACTAGCGGGACAAACAATGAGCAGTTCTTC. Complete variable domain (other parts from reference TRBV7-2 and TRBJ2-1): GAGVSQSPSNKVTEKGKDVELRCDPISGHTALYWYRQSLGQGLEFLIYFQGNSAPDKSGLPSDRFSAERTGGSVSTLTIQRTQQEDSAVYLCASSWTSGTNNEQFFGPGTRLTVL.

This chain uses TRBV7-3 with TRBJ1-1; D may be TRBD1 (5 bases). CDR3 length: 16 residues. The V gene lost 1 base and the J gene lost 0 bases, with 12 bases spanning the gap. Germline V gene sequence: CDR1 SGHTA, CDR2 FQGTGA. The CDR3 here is CASSLSRVAMNTEAFF. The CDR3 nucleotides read TGTGCCAGCAGCTTAAGCAGGGTTGCGATGAACACTGAAGCTTTCTTT.

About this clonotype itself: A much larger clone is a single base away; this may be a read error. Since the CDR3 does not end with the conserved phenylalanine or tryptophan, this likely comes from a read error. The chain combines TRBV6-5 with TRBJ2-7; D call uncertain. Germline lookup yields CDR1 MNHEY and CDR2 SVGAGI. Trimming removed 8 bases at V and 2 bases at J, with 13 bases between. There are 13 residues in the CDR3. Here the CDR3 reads CASGKYGTYEQYI. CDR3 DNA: TGTGCCAGCGGGAAGTACGGAACCTACGAGCAGTACATC.

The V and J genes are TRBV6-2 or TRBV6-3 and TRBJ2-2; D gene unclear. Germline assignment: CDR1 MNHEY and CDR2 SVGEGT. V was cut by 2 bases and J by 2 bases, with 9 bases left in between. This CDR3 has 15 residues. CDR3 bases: TGTGCCAGCAGTTACGATGAGGCTAACACCGGGGAGCTGTTTTTT. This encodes CASSYDEANTGELFF.

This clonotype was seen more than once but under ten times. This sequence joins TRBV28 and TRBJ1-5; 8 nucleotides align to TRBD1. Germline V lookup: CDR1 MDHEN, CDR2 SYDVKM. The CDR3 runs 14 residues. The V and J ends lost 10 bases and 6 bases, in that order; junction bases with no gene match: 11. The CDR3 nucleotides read TGTGCCACCCGGCCCAGGGGGCGAGGTCAGCCCCAGCATTTT. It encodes CATRPRGRGQPQHF.

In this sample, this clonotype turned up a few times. The CDR3 here is CASSLLAGKPEAFF. CDR3 DNA sequence: TGTGCCAGCAGCTTATTGGCAGGGAAGCCTGAAGCTTTCTTT. The chain uses TRBV7-9 and TRBJ1-1; D perhaps matches TRBD1 (5 bases). This CDR3 contains 14 residues. Per the germline V gene, CDR1 is SEHNR and CDR2 is FQNEAQ (reference sequence). V lost 2 bases and J 6 bases, leaving 13 bases between the germline ends. Full variable domain (outside the CDR3, taken from reference TRBV7-9 and TRBJ1-1): DTGVSQNPRHKITKRGQNVTFRCDPISEHNRLYWYRQTLGQGPEFLTYFQNEAQLEKSRLLSDRFSAERPKGSFSTLEIQRTEQGDSAMYLCASSLLAGKPEAFFGQGTRLTVV.

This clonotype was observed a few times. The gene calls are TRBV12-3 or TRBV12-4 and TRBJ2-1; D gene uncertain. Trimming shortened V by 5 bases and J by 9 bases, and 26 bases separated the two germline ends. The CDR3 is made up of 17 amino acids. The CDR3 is CASSPHIFTLPSREQFF. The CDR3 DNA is TGTGCCAGCAGTCCACATATCTTTACTTTACCGTCCCGTGAGCAGTTCTTC.

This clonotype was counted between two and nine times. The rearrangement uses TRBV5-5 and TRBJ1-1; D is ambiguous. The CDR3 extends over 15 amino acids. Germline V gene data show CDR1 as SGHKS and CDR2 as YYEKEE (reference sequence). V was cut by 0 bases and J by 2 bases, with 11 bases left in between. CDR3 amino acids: CASSLAPGPNTEAFF. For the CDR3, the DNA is TGTGCCAGCAGCTTGGCTCCCGGGCCTAACACTGAAGCTTTCTTT.

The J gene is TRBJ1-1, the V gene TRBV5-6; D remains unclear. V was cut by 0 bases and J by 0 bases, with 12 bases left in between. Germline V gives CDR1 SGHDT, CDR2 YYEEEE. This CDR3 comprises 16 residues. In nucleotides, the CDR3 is TGTGCCAGCAGCTTGGCCTCGGACGGAATGAACACTGAAGCTTTCTTT. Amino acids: CASSLASDGMNTEAFF.

This CDR3 reads CASNGAATNEKLFF. CDR3 DNA: TGTGCCAGTAACGGAGCGGCAACTAATGAAAAACTGTTTTTT. J is TRBJ1-4 and V is TRBV19; D remains ambiguous. The germline CDR1 and CDR2 sequences are LNHDA and SQIVND (reference sequence). The CDR3 has 14 amino acids. The V end lost 7 bases, the J end lost 0 bases, and 9 bases lay between the germline ends.

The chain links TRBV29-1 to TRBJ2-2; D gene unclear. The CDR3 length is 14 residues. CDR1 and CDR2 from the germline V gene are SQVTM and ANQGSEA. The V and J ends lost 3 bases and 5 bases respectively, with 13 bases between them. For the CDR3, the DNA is TGCAGCGTTGAGTTCGACTGGAAAACCGGGGAGCTGTTTTTT. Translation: CSVEFDWKTGELFF.

The CDR3 DNA sequence: TGCAGTGCTAGAGATCTCGATGGCTACACCTTC. It codes for CSARDLDGYTF. This chain uses TRBV20-1 with TRBJ1-2, with unresolved D. The germline gives CDR1 DFQATT, CDR2 SNEGSKA (reference sequence). V was cut by 0 bases and J by 6 bases, with 5 bases left in between. This CDR3 spans 11 amino acids.

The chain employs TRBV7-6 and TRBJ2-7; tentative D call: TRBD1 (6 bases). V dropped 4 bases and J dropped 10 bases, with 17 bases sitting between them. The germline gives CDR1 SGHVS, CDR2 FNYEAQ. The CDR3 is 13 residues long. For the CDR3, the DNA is TGTGCCAGCAGCTCCACCCCCGACAGGAAACAGTACTTC. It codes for CASSSTPDRKQYF.

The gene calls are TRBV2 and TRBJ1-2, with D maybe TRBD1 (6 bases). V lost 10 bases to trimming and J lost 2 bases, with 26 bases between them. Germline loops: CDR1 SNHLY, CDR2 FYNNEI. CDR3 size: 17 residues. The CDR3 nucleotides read TGTGCCACCCCCGCGGGGGGGCGGAACGTAGTGAACTATGGCTACACCTTC. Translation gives CATPAGGRNVVNYGYTF.

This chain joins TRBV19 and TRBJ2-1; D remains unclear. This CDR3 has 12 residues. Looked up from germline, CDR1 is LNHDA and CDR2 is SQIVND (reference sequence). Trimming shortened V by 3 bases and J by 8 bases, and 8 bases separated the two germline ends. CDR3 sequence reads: CASSMNWYEQFF. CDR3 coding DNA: TGTGCCAGTAGTATGAACTGGTATGAGCAGTTCTTC.

DNA for the CDR3: TGCGCCAGCAGCCCTGGGCAGGTTGGGGTGGATGAGCAGTTCTTC. Translated: CASSPGQVGVDEQFF. The V and J genes are TRBV5-1 and TRBJ2-1; no clear D gene. Germline values: CDR1 SGHRS, CDR2 YFSETQ. V gave up 4 bases and J gave up 8 bases, with 19 bases separating them. This CDR3 region has 15 residues.

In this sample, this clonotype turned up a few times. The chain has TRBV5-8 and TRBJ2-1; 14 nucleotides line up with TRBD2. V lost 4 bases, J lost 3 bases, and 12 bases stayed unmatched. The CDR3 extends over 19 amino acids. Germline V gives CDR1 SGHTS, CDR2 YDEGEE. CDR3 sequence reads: CASSQKGLAGGTFYNEQFF. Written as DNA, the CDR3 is TGTGCCAGCAGCCAAAAAGGACTAGCGGGGGGAACTTTCTACAATGAGCAGTTCTTC.

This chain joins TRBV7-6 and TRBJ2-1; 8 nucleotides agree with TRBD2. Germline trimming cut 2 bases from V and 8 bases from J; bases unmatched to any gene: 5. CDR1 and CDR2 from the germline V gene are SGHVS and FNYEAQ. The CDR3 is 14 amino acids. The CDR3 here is CASSLSGGFDEQFF. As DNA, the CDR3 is TGTGCCAGCAGCTTATCGGGGGGGTTCGATGAGCAGTTCTTC.

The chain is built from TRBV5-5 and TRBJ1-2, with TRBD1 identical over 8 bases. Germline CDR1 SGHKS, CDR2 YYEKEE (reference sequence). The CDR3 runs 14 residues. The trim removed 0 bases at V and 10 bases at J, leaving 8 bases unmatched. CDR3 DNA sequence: TGTGCCAGCAGCTTGGAGCAGGGGGCTACTTTCTACACCTTC. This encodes CASSLEQGATFYTF.

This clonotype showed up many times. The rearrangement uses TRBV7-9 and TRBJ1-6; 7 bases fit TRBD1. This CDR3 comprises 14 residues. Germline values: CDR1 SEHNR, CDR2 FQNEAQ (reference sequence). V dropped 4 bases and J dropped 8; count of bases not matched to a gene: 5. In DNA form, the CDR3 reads TGTGCCAGCAGCTCAGAAGGGGGCGATTCACCCCTCCACTTT. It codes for CASSSEGGDSPLHF.

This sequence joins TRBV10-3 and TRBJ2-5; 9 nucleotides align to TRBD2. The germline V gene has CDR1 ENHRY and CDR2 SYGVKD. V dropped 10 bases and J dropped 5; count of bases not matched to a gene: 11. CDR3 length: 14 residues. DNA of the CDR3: TGTGCCACCCGAGGCGGGGGGGCCATGGAGACCCAGTACTTC. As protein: CATRGGGAMETQYF.

As DNA, the CDR3 is TGTGCTAGTGGTAGGGCGCTGTACAATGAGCAGTTCTTC. This codes for CASGRALYNEQFF. The chain recombines TRBV12-5 with TRBJ2-1; no reliable D call. This CDR3 comprises 13 residues. Germline loops: CDR1 LGHNT, CDR2 FRNRAP. Trimming cost V 5 bases and J 4 bases, with 9 bases left between them.

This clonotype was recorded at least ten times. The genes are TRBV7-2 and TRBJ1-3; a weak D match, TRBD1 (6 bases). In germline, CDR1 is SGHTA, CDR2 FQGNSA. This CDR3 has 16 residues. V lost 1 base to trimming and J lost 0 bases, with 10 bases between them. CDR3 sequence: CASSLGTAGSGNTIYF. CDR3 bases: TGTGCCAGCAGCTTAGGGACAGCCGGCTCTGGAAACACCATATATTTT.

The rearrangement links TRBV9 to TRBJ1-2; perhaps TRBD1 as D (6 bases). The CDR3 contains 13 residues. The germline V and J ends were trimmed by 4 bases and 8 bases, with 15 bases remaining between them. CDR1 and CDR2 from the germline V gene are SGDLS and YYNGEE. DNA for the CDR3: TGTGCCAGCAGCCTACTCCCAGGGGACGGCTACACCTTC. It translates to CASSLLPGDGYTF. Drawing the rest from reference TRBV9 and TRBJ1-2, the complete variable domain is DSGVTQTPKHLITATGQRVTLRCSPRSGDLSVYWYQQSLDQGLQFLIQYYNGEERAKGNILERFSAQQFPDLHSELNLSSLELGDSALYFCASSLLPGDGYTFGSGTRLTVV.